The 4 T cell receptor beta chains below come from one sample, sequenced in a study of shared clonotypes between healthy human individuals (TCRdb year 2020). The library relied on the immunoSEQ multiplex PCR assay. The clones in this table, taken by TCRdb from immuneACCESS, are in-frame only. Not every clone is retained; where verified, under half of the shortfall comes from an unresolved V gene, and the cause of the rest is unknown. In all, the sample holds some 1.1 million clones, and roughly 77% of those were seen once. In total, the top ten clones hold 0.89% of the sample. The source material was memory CD4+ T cells from PBMCs. In light of the paper, this sample's cell subset or site label describes: CD45RA-negative fraction. These receptors came from a man between 18 and 29 years old in good health. Some clones in this sample may be carry-over from other donors' samples.

This chain uses TRBV6-1 with TRBJ2-3; D tentatively fits TRBD1 or TRBD2 (7 bases each). This CDR3 comprises 17 residues. CDR1 is MNHNS and CDR2 is SASEGT in the germline V gene. The ends were cut back, 2 bases at V and 7 bases at J, with 22 bases in the middle. The CDR3 reads CASSEFQGGAGVHTQYF. CDR3 sequence (DNA): TGTGCCAGCAGTGAATTTCAAGGGGGCGCGGGAGTACATACGCAGTATTTT.

As concerns this clone: A much more abundant neighbour one base away suggests this may be a read error. The chain uses TRBV5-4 and TRBJ2-5, with TRBD1 identical over 8 bases. With 4 bases clipped from V and 1 base from J, the junction kept 3 bases outside the gene matches. Germline V gene sequence: CDR1 SGHNT, CDR2 YYREEE (reference sequence). The CDR3 contains 14 residues. The CDR3 region has the DNA TGTGCCAGCAGCATGGGACAGGCCCAAGAGACCCAGTACTTC. Residues: CASSMGQAQETQYF.

Comments on this clone: Other DNA sequences in the same sample also yield this CDR3. The V gene is TRBV30, the J gene TRBJ2-4, with D maybe TRBD2 (5 bases). The CDR3 is 13 amino acids. V lost 1 base to trimming and J lost 9 bases, with 13 bases between them. Per germline, CDR1 GTSNPN and CDR2 SVGIG (reference sequence). CDR3 amino acids: CAWSGKGGSIQYF. CDR3 sequence (DNA): TGTGCCTGGAGTGGTAAGGGTGGGAGCATTCAGTACTTC.

The chain links TRBV14 to TRBJ2-7; 7 bases are a match to TRBD2. The germline gives CDR1 SGHDN, CDR2 FVKESK. The CDR3 covers 14 residues. After removal of 6 bases from V and 3 bases from J, the junction contained 8 bases not matched to a gene. The CDR3 DNA reads as TGTGCCAGCAGTCAGCGGGATGGATACTACGAGCAGTACTTC. Translation gives CASSQRDGYYEQYF.